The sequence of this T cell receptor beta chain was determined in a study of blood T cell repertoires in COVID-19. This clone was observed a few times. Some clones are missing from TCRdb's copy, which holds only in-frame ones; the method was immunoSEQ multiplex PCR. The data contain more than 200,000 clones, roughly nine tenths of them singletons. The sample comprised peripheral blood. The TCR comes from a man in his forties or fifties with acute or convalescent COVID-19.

The CDR3 loop reads CASSWSSYEQYF. The DNA of the CDR3 is TGTGCCAGCAGCTGGAGCTCCTACGAGCAGTACTTC. The V call is TRBV7-2, the J call TRBJ2-7; D is unresolved. The CDR3 consists of 12 residues. The germline V and J ends were trimmed by 4 bases and 0 bases, with 4 bases remaining between them. Germline V gives CDR1 SGHTA, CDR2 FQGNSA.